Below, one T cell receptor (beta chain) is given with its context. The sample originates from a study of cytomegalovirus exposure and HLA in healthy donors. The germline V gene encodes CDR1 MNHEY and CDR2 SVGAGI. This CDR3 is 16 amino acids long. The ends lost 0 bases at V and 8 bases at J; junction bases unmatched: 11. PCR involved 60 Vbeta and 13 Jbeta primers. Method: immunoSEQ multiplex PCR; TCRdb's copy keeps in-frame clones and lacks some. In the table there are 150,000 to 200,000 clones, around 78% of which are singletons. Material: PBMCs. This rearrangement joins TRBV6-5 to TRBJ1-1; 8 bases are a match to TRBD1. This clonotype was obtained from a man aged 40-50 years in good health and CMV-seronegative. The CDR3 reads CASSYSYRGWGREAFF. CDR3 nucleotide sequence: TGTGCCAGCAGTTACTCCTACAGGGGGTGGGGGAGGGAAGCTTTCTTT.